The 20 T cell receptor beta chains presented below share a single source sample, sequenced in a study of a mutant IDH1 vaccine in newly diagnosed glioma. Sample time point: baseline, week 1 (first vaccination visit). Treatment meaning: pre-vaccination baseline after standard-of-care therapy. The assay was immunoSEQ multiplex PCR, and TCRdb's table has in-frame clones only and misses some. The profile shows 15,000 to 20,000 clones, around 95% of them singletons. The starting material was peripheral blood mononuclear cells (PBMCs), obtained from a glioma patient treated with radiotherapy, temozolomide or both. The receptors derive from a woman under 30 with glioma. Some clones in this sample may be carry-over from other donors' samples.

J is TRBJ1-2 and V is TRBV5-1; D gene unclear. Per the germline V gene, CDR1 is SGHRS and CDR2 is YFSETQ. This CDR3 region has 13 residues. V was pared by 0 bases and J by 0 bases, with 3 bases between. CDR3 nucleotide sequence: TGCGCCAGCAGCTTGGAAGCTAACTATGGCTACACCTTC. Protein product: CASSLEANYGYTF.

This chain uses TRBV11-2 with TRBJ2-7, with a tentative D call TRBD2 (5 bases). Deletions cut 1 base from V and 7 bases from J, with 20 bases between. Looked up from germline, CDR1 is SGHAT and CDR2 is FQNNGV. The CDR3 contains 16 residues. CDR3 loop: CASSLVRGASGEEQYF. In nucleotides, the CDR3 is TGTGCCAGCAGCTTAGTTCGGGGAGCCTCGGGTGAAGAGCAGTACTTC.

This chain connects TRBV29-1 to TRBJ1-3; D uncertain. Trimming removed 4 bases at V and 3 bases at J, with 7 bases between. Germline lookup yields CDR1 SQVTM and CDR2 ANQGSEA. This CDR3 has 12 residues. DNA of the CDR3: TGCAGCGTTGTGTCGGTTGGAAACACCATATATTTT. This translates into CSVVSVGNTIYF.

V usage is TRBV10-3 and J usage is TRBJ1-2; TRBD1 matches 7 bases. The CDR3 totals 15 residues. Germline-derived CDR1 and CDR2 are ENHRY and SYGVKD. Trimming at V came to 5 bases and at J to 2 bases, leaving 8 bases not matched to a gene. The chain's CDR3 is CAISTTPGQNYGYTF. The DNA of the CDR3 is TGTGCCATCAGTACCACTCCGGGACAGAACTATGGCTACACCTTC.

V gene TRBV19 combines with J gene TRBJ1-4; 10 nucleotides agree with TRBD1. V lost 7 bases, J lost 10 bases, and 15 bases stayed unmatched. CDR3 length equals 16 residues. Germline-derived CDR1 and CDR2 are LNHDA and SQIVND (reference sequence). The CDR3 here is CASIPRPGTGVVKLFF. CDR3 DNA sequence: TGTGCCAGTATTCCACGCCCCGGGACAGGGGTGGTAAAACTGTTTTTT.

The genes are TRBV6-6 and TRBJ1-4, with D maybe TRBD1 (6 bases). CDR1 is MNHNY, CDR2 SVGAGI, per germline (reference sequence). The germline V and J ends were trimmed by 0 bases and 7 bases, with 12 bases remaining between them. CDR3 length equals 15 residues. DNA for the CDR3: TGTGCCAGCAGTTACTCAGGGAGGGGGGGTGAAAAACTGTTTTTT. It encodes CASSYSGRGGEKLFF.

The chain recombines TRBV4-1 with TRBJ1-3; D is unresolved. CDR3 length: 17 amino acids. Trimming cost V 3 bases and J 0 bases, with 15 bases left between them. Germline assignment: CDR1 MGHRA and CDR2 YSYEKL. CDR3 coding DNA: TGCGCCAGCAGCCATACCAACACACGGAGCTCTGGAAACACCATATATTTT. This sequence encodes CASSHTNTRSSGNTIYF.

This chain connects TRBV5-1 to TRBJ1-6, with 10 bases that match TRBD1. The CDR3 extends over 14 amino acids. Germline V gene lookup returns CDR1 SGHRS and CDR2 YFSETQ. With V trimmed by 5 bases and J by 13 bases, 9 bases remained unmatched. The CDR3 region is CASRPEGQGWPLHF. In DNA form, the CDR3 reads TGCGCCAGCAGGCCAGAGGGACAGGGGTGGCCCCTCCACTTT.

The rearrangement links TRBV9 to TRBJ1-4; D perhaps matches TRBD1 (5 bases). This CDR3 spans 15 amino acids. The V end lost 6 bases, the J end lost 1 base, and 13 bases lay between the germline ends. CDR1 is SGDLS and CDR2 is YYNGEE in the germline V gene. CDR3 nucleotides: TGTGCCAGCAATCGAGGGGATGGAACTAATGAAAAACTGTTTTTT. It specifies CASNRGDGTNEKLFF. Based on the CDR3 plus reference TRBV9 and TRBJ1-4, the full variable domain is DSGVTQTPKHLITATGQRVTLRCSPRSGDLSVYWYQQSLDQGLQFLIQYYNGEERAKGNILERFSAQQFPDLHSELNLSSLELGDSALYFCASNRGDGTNEKLFFGSGTQLSVL.

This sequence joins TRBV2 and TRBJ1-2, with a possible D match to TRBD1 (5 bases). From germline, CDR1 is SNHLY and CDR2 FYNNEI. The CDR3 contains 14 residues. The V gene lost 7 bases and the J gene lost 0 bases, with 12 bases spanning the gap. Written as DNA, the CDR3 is TGTGCCAGCAACAGGCGGCCTACTAACTATGGCTACACCTTC. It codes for CASNRRPTNYGYTF.

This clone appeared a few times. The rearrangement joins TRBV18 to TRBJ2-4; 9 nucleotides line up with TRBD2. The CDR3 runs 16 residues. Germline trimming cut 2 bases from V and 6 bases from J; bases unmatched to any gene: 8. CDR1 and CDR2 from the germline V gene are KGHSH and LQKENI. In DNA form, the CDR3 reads TGTGCCAGCTCACCATCCGGTCTAGCGGGAACAAACATTCAGTACTTC. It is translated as CASSPSGLAGTNIQYF.

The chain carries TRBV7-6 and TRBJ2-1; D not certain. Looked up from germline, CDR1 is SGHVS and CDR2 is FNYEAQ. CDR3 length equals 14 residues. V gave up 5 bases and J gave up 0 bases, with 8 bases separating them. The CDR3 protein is CASSLIPSYNEQFF. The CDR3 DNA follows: TGTGCCAGCAGCCTAATTCCCTCCTACAATGAGCAGTTCTTC.

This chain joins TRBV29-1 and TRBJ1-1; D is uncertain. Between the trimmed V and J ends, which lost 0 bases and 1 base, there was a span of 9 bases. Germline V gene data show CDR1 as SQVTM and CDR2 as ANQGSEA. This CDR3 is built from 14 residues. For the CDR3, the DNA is TGCAGCGTTGAAGAGGCAGGAACGAACACTGAAGCTTTCTTT. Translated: CSVEEAGTNTEAFF.

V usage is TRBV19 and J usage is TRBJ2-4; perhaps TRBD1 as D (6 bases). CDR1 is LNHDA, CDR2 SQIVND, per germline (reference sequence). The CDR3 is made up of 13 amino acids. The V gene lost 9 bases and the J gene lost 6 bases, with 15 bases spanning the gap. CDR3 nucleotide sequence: TGTGCCAGCGGGGCCACAGGGACAAACATTCAGTACTTC. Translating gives CASGATGTNIQYF. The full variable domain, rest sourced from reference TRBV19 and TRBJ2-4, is DGGITQSPKYLFRKEGQNVTLSCEQNLNHDAMYWYRQDPGQGLRLIYYSQIVNDFQKGDIAEGYSVSREKKESFPLTVTSAQKNPTAFYLCASGATGTNIQYFGAGTRLSVL.

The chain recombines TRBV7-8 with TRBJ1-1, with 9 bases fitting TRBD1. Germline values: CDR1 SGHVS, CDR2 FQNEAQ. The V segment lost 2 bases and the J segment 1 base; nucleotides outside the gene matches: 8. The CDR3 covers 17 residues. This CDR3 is CASSLYRPGQGNTEAFF. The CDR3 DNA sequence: TGTGCCAGCAGCTTATATCGTCCGGGACAGGGGAACACTGAAGCTTTCTTT.

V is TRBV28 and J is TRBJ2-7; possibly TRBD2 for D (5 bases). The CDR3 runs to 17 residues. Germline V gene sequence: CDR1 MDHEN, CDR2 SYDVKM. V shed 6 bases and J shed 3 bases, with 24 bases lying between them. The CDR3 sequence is CASSPVPSGWVDYEQYF. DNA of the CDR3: TGTGCCAGCAGCCCGGTCCCCAGCGGTTGGGTGGACTACGAGCAGTACTTC. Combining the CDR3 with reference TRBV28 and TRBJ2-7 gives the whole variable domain DVKVTQSSRYLVKRTGEKVFLECVQDMDHENMFWYRQDPGLGLRLIYFSYDVKMKEKGDIPEGYSVSREKKERFSLILESASTNQTSMYLCASSPVPSGWVDYEQYFGPGTRLTVT.

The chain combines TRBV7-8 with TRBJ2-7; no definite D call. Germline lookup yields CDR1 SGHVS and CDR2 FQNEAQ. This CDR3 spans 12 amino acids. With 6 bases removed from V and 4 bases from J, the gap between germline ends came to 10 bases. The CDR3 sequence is CASSYERYEQYF. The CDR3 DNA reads TGTGCCAGCAGTTACGAGAGATACGAGCAGTACTTC.

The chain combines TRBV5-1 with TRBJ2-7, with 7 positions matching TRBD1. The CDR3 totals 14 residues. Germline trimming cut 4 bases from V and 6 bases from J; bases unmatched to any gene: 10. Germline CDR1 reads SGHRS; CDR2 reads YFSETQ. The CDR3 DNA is TGCGCCAGCAGCCCAGCGACGGGACAGTCCGAGCAGTACTTC. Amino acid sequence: CASSPATGQSEQYF.

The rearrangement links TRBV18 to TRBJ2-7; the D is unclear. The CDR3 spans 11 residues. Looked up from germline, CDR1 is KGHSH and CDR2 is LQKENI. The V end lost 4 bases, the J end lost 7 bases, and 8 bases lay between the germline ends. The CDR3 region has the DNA TGTGCCAGCTCACGATACGATGAGCAGTACTTC. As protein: CASSRYDEQYF. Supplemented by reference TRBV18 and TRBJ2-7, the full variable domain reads NAGVMQNPRHLVRRRGQEARLRCSPMKGHSHVYWYRQLPEEGLKFMVYLQKENIIDESGMPKERFSAEFPKEGPSILRIQQVVRGDSAAYFCASSRYDEQYFGPGTRLTVT.

In nucleotides, the CDR3 is TGTGCCAGCAGTTTTAGGCGGGACCCCACCGGGGAGCTGTTTTTT. This encodes CASSFRRDPTGELFF. The chain joins TRBV27 to TRBJ2-2, with D possibly being TRBD2 (6 bases). The V end was cut by 3 bases, the J end by 4 bases, with 12 bases between. Germline CDR1 and CDR2: MNHEY and SMNVEV (reference sequence). The CDR3 covers 15 residues.